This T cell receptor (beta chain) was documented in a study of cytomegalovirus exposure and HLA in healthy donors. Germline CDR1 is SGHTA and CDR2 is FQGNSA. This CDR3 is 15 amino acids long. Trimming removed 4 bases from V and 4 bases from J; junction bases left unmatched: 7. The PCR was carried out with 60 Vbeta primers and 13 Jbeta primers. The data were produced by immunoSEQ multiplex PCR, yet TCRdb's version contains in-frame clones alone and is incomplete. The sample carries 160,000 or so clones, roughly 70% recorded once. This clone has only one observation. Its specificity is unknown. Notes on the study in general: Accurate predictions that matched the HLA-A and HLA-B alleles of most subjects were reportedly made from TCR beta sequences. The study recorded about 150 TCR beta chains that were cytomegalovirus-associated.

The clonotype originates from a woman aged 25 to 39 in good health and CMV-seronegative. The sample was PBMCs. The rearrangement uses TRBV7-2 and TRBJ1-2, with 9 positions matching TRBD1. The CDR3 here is CASSSTGDRVYGYTF. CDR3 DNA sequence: TGTGCCAGCAGCTCTACGGGGGACAGGGTCTATGGCTACACCTTC.